These 12 T cell receptor beta chains were all obtained from the same sample, sequenced in a study of blood T cell repertoires in COVID-19. Method: immunoSEQ multiplex PCR; TCRdb's copy keeps in-frame clones and lacks some. The sample yields around 400,000 clones, approximately 89% seen once. Material: peripheral blood. The receptors stem from a woman aged 30 to 39 with COVID-19, enrolled during active disease.

The V call is TRBV9, the J call TRBJ1-3, with TRBD1 as a possible D gene (6 bases). The V gene's germline CDR1 is SGDLS and CDR2 YYNGEE. The CDR3 spans 17 residues. Deletions cut 4 bases from V and 0 bases from J, with 17 bases between. The CDR3 loop is CASSLKGDGYSGNTIYF. The CDR3 DNA reads as TGTGCCAGCAGCCTAAAGGGGGACGGGTACTCTGGAAACACCATATATTTT.

Concerning this clone: Within the sample, other DNA sequences also encode this same CDR3. The chain couples TRBV10-3 to TRBJ2-7, with a weak D call TRBD2 (5 bases). The CDR3 has 12 amino acids. CDR1 ENHRY and CDR2 SYGVKD come from the germline V gene. Trimming removed 8 bases at V and 0 bases at J, with 8 bases between. CDR3 residues: CAISGDSYEQYF. The CDR3, as DNA: TGTGCCATCTCCGGGGACTCCTACGAGCAGTACTTC.

J is TRBJ2-1 and V is TRBV5-4, with TRBD1 as a possible D gene (5 bases). The CDR3 runs 13 residues. Per germline, CDR1 SGHNT and CDR2 YYREEE (reference sequence). Trimming pared 0 bases from V and 4 bases from J, leaving 5 bases between. CDR3 nucleotide sequence: TGTGCCAGCAGCTTGGGACAGTACAATGAGCAGTTCTTC. It encodes CASSLGQYNEQFF. The entire variable domain, with the rest obtained from reference TRBV5-4 and TRBJ2-1, is as follows: ETGVTQSPTHLIKTRGQQVTLRCSSQSGHNTVSWYQQALGQGPQFIFQYYREEENGRGNFPPRFSGLQFPNYSSELNVNALELDDSALYLCASSLGQYNEQFFGPGTRLTVL.

The chain is built from TRBV28 and TRBJ2-4; D possibly corresponds to TRBD2 (5 bases). The CDR3 extends over 14 amino acids. The germline gives CDR1 MDHEN, CDR2 SYDVKM. Trimming removed 6 bases from V and 1 base from J, with 10 bases in between. The CDR3 DNA sequence: TGTGCCAGCAGCACTAGTCTCGCCAAAAACATTCAGTACTTC. This sequence encodes CASSTSLAKNIQYF.

This clone has only a few counts. The chain uses TRBV29-1 and TRBJ2-1; 11 bases line up with TRBD2. With 3 bases clipped from V and 7 bases from J, the junction kept 8 bases outside the gene matches. Germline CDR1 SQVTM, CDR2 ANQGSEA. This CDR3 region has 15 residues. In DNA form, the CDR3 reads TGCAGCGTTGACCCTAGCGGGAGGCCGGGAAATGAGCAGTTCTTC. This sequence encodes CSVDPSGRPGNEQFF.

This chain connects TRBV19 to TRBJ2-1, with 8 nucleotides matching TRBD2. This CDR3 is built from 13 residues. After removal of 3 bases from V and 7 bases from J, the junction contained 2 bases not matched to a gene. CDR1 is LNHDA and CDR2 is SQIVND in the germline V gene (reference sequence). CDR3: CASSIREGNEQFF. CDR3 nucleotides: TGTGCCAGTAGTATCCGGGAGGGTAATGAGCAGTTCTTC.

V is TRBV19 and J is TRBJ2-3; D gene unclear. The CDR3 is 13 amino acids. Deletions cut 5 bases from V and 3 bases from J, with 9 bases between. Per the germline V gene, CDR1 is LNHDA and CDR2 is SQIVND (reference sequence). CDR3 sequence (DNA): TGTGCCAGTAGTCCAGAATGGACAGATACGCAGTATTTT. Its translation is CASSPEWTDTQYF.

This chain joins TRBV24-1 and TRBJ1-1, with D possibly matching TRBD1 (5 bases). Germline V gene sequence: CDR1 KGHDR, CDR2 SFDVKD. The CDR3 is 13 residues long. V dropped 6 bases and J dropped 5 bases, with 12 bases sitting between them. CDR3 coding DNA: TGTGCCACCAGTCGGGGACTAACAACTGAAGCTTTCTTT. This gives the protein CATSRGLTTEAFF.

This chain uses TRBV6-5 with TRBJ1-2; D is unclear. V was pared by 4 bases and J by 3 bases, with 9 bases between. From germline, CDR1 is MNHEY and CDR2 SVGAGI. The CDR3 length is 13 residues. Here the CDR3 reads CASSFTADYGYTF. In DNA form, the CDR3 reads TGTGCCAGCAGTTTTACAGCAGACTATGGCTACACCTTC.

The gene calls are TRBV28 and TRBJ2-1; the D is unclear. The CDR3 consists of 16 residues. V gave up 3 bases and J gave up 0 bases, with 12 bases separating them. The germline gives CDR1 MDHEN, CDR2 SYDVKM. In DNA, the CDR3 is TGTGCCAGCAGTTTCATTCCCGGTAGCTCCTACAATGAGCAGTTCTTC. Its protein product is CASSFIPGSSYNEQFF.

A note on this clone: At one of its ends the junction is not consistent with the germline gene, which may arise from a read error. The rearrangement links TRBV5-1 to TRBJ2-3; a weak D match, TRBD2 (5 bases). Germline V lookup: CDR1 SGHRS, CDR2 YFSETQ. CDR3 length: 14 amino acids. CDR3: CASNLDGLFDTQYF. The CDR3 DNA reads TGCGCCAGCAACTTGGACGGACTTTTTGATACGCAGTATTTT.

This CDR3 reads CASFRTPTDTQYF. Written as DNA, the CDR3 is TGTGCCAGTTTTAGAACCCCCACAGATACGCAGTATTTT. V and J are TRBV27 and TRBJ2-3; D not resolved. CDR1 and CDR2 from the germline V gene are MNHEY and SMNVEV (reference sequence). The CDR3 contains 13 residues. The germline V and J ends were trimmed by 9 bases and 2 bases, with 12 bases remaining between them.